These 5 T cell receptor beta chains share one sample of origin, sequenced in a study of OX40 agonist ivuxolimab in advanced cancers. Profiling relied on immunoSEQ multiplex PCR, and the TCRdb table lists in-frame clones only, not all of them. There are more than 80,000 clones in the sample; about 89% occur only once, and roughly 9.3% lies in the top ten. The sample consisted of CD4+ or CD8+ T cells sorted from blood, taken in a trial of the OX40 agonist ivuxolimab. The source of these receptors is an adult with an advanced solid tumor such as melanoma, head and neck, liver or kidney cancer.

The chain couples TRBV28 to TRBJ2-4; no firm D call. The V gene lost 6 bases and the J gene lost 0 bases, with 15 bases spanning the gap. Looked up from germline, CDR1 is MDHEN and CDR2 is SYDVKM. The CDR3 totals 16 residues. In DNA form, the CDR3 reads TGTGCCAGCAGGGCCAGTTTATTGGTAGCCAAAAACATTCAGTACTTC. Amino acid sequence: CASRASLLVAKNIQYF.

CDR3 sequence reads: CASSHGQVLTGELFF. In DNA, the CDR3 is TGCGCCAGCAGCCACGGACAGGTCCTCACCGGGGAGCTGTTTTTT. The gene calls are TRBV4-1 and TRBJ2-2; TRBD1 aligns across 7 bases. The CDR3 spans 15 residues. Germline values: CDR1 MGHRA, CDR2 YSYEKL. V trimming: 3 bases; J trimming: 4 bases; junction bases outside the gene matches: 5.

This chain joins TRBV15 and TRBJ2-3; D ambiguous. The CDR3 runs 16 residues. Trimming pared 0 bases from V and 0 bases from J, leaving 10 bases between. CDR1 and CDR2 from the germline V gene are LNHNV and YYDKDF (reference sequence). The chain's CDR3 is CATSRDGWGSTDTQYF. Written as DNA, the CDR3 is TGTGCCACCAGCAGAGATGGGTGGGGAAGCACAGATACGCAGTATTTT.

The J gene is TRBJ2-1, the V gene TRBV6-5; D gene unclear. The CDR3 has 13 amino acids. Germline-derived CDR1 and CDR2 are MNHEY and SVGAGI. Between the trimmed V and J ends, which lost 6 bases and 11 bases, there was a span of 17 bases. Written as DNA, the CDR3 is TGTGCCAGCAGACCCCCCGGTTCGACGCAGCAGTTCTTC. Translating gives CASRPPGSTQQFF.

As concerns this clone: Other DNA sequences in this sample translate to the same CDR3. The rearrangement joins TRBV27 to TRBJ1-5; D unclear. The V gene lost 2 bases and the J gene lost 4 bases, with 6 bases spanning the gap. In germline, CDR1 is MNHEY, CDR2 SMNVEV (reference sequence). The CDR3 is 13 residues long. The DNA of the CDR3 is TGTGCCAGCAGTTTACGGGAGAATCAGCCCCAGCATTTT. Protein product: CASSLRENQPQHF.